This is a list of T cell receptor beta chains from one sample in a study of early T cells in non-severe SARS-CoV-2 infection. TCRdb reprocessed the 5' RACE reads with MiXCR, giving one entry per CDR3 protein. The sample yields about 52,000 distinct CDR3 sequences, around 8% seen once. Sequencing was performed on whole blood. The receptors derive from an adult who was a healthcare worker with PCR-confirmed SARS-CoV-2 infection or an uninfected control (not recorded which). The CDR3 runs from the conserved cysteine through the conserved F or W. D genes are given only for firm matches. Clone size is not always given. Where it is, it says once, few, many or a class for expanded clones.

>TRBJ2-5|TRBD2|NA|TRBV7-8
CASSLDLAGVETQYF
TGTGCCAGCAGCTTAGATCTAGCGGGGGTTGAGACCCAGTACTTC
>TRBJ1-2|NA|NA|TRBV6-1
CVSSMDTNYGYTF
TGTGTCAGCAGCATGGACACGAACTATGGCTACACCTTC
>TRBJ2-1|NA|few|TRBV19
CASSIDRDKNEQFF
TGTGCCAGTAGTATAGACAGGGACAAGAATGAGCAGTTCTTC
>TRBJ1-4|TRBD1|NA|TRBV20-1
CSARQTGGGNEKLFF
TGCAGTGCTAGGCAAACAGGGGGCGGTAATGAAAAACTGTTTTTT
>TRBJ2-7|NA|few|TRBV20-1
CSARRQGHGAYEQYF
TGCAGTGCTAGACGGCAGGGTCATGGGGCGTACGAGCAGTACTTC
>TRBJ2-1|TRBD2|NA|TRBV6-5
CASSSLAGVNEQFF
TGTGCCAGCAGTTCCCTAGCGGGAGTGAATGAGCAGTTCTTC
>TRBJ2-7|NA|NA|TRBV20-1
CSARRYSYEQYF
TGCAGTGCTAGGCGTTATTCCTACGAGCAGTACTTC
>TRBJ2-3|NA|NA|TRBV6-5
CASSRDTPDTQYF
TGTGCCAGCAGCCGAGACACGCCAGATACGCAGTATTTT
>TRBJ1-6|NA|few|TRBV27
CASSTSRGAWNSPLHF
TGTGCCAGCAGCACCTCTAGAGGGGCTTGGAATTCACCCCTCCACTTT
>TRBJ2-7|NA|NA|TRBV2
CASSLSDVHEQYF
TGTGCCAGCAGCCTCTCGGACGTCCACGAGCAGTACTTC
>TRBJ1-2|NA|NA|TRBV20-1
CSASPRGANYGYTF
TGCAGTGCGAGTCCCAGGGGCGCAAACTATGGCTACACCTTC
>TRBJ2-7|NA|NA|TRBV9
CASSVHERPGEQYF
TGTGCCAGCAGCGTCCACGAGCGGCCCGGGGAGCAGTACTTC
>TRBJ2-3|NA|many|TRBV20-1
CSAMVPASSTDTQYF
TGCAGTGCGATGGTACCTGCGTCTAGCACAGATACGCAGTATTTT
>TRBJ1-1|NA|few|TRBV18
CASSPPDYANTEAFF
TGTGCCAGCTCCCCCCCAGACTATGCGAACACTGAAGCTTTCTTT
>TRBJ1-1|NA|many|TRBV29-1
CSVGGGNTEAFF
TGCAGCGTGGGAGGGGGGAACACTGAAGCTTTCTTT
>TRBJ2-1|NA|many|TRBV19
CASRWGRTQFF
TGTGCCAGTAGGTGGGGCCGTACCCAGTTCTTC
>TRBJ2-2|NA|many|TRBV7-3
CASSPLGSPATGELFF
TGTGCCAGCAGCCCTCTAGGGTCTCCGGCGACCGGGGAGCTGTTTTTT
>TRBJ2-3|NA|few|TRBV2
CASSEGQRNTQYF
TGTGCCAGCAGTGAAGGACAGAGAAATACGCAGTATTTT
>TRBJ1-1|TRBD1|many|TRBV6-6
CASSAGQRNTEAFF
TGTGCCAGCAGTGCGGGACAGAGAAACACTGAAGCTTTCTTT
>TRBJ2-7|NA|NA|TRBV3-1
CASSGDMGEQYF
TGTGCCAGCAGCGGGGACATGGGCGAGCAGTACTTC
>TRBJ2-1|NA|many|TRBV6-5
CASSPKLRVGEQFF
TGTGCCAGCAGTCCAAAGCTTCGGGTCGGGGAGCAGTTCTTC
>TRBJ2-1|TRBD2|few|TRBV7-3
CASSLWAGGQNEQFF
TGTGCCAGCAGCTTATGGGCGGGAGGGCAAAATGAGCAGTTCTTC
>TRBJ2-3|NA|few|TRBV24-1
CATSDPDYQTDTQYF
TGTGCCACCAGTGATCCAGACTACCAAACGGATACGCAGTATTTT
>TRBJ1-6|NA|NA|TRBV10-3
CAISEQVGDSPLHF
TGTGCCATCAGTGAGCAGGTTGGCGATTCACCCCTCCACTTT
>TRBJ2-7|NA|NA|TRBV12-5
CASGLQRGVEQYF
TGTGCTAGTGGTTTGCAACGTGGGGTCGAGCAGTACTTC
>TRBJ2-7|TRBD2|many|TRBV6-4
CASSGTRPHQREGEQYF
TGTGCCAGCAGTGGCACTCGACCACACCAGCGGGAGGGTGAGCAGTACTTC
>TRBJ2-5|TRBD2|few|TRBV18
CASSRMRLAGARETQYF
TGTGCCAGCTCACGAATGCGGCTAGCGGGAGCTCGGGAGACCCAGTACTTC
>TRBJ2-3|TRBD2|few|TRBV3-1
CASSWRGGAEDTQYF
TGTGCCAGCAGCTGGCGCGGGGGGGCCGAAGATACGCAGTATTTT
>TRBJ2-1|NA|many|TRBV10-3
CAITFSDLYNEQFF
TGTGCCATCACCTTCTCGGACCTATACAATGAGCAGTTCTTC
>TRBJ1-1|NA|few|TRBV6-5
CASSYSGGEAFF
TGTGCCAGCAGTTACTCCGGTGGTGAAGCTTTCTTT
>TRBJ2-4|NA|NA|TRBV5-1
CASSLDLSRKNIQYF
TGCGCCAGCAGCCTCGACTTAAGCAGGAAAAACATTCAGTACTTC
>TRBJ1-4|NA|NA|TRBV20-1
CSATPAAGEKLFF
TGCAGTGCTACTCCGGCTGCTGGTGAAAAACTGTTTTTT
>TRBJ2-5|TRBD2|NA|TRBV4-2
CASSLGLAGGTEETQYF
TGTGCCAGCAGCCTGGGACTAGCGGGAGGTACCGAGGAGACCCAGTACTTC
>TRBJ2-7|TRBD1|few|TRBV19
CASSSPGQGASEQYF
TGTGCCAGTAGTAGTCCGGGACAGGGGGCAAGTGAGCAGTACTTC
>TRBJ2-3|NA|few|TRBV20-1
CSASRDWASDTQYF
TGCAGTGCTAGCCGGGACTGGGCATCCGATACGCAGTATTTT
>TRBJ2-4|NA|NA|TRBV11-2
CASSLVGAGAKNIQYF
TGTGCCAGCAGCTTAGTAGGGGCCGGGGCCAAAAACATTCAGTACTTC
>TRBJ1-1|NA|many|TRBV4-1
CASSQGLRGPEAFF
TGCGCCAGCAGCCAAGGCCTCCGGGGGCCTGAAGCTTTCTTT